Detailed here is one T cell receptor (beta chain). The data were produced by immunoSEQ multiplex PCR, yet TCRdb's version contains in-frame clones alone and is incomplete. Seen here are roughly 100,000 clones, approximately 91% observed once, and the top ten hold 4.5% to 5.5%. This sample is drawn from a study of blood T cell repertoires in COVID-19. CDR1 and CDR2 (germline): SGHAT, FQNNGV. The CDR3 length is 16 residues. With V trimmed by 3 bases and J by 0 bases, 6 bases remained unmatched. Sequenced: peripheral blood. This chain connects TRBV11-2 to TRBJ2-3; 7 nucleotides match TRBD1. The source is a human donor in a cohort sampled during active COVID-19. CDR3 amino acids: CASSLYRDRSTDTQYF. CDR3 coding DNA: TGTGCCAGCAGCTTGTATCGGGACAGAAGCACAGATACGCAGTATTTT.